The T cell receptor (beta chain) under discussion was sequenced for a study of shared clonotypes between healthy human individuals. Study context: For every donor, three CD4 naive, three CD4 memory, two CD8 naive and one CD8 memory plates were used.

This clone was seen a single time. Profiled with immunoSEQ multiplex PCR; TCRdb holds only in-frame clones, not every one. This sample yields approximately 2.3 million clones, of which 80% to 95% are seen a single time; under 0.45% belongs to the top ten. V was clipped by 5 bases and J by 0 bases, with 11 bases between them. CDR3 size: 14 residues. Germline V gene lookup returns CDR1 SGHTA and CDR2 FQGTGA. The sample taken for sequencing was naive CD4+ T cells from PBMCs. Subset defined: CD45RA+ positively selected. The chain combines TRBV7-3 with TRBJ2-7; unclear D gene. This TCR was sampled from a man younger than 35 in good health. Some clones in this sample may be carry-over from other donors' samples. This CDR3 is CASSPFVLSYEQYF. For the CDR3, the DNA is TGTGCCAGCAGCCCTTTCGTCCTCTCCTACGAGCAGTACTTC. Variable domain in full (rest from reference TRBV7-3 and TRBJ2-7): GAGVSQTPSNKVTEKGKYVELRCDPISGHTALYWYRQSLGQGPEFLIYFQGTGAADDSGLPNDRFFAVRPEGSVSTLKIQRTERGDSAVYLCASSPFVLSYEQYFGPGTRLTVT.